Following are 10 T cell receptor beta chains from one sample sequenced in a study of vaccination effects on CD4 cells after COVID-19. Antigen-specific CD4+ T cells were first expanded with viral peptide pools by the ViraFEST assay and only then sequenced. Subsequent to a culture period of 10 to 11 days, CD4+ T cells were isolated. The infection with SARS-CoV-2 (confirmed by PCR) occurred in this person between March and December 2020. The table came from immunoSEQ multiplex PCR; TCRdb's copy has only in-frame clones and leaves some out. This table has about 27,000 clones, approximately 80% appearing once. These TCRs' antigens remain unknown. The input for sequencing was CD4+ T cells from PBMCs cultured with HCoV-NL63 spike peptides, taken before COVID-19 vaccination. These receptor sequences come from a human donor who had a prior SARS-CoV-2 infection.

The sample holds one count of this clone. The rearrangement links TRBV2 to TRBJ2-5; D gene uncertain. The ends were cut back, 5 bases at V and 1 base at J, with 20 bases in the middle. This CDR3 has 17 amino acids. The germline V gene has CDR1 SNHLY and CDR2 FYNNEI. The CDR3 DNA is TGTGCCAGCAGTTCACCTCCTTACCAGTCGGGCCAAGAGACCCAGTACTTC. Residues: CASSSPPYQSGQETQYF.

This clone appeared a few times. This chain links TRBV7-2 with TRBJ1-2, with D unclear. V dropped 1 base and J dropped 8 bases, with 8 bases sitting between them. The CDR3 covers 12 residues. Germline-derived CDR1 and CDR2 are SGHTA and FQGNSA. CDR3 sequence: CASSLVGKGYTF. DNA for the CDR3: TGTGCCAGCAGCTTAGTTGGGAAAGGCTACACCTTC.

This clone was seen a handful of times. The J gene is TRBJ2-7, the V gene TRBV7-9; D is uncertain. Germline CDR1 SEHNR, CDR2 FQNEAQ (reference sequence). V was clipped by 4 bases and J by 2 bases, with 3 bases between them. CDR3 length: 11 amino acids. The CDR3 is CASSSTYEQYF. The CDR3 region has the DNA TGTGCCAGCAGCTCCACCTACGAGCAGTACTTC.

The chain's CDR3 is CAISDSGGDGYGYTF. The CDR3 coding sequence is TGTGCCATCAGTGATTCAGGGGGCGACGGCTATGGCTACACCTTC. The chain employs TRBV10-3 and TRBJ1-2; 8 bases line up with TRBD1. Per germline, CDR1 ENHRY and CDR2 SYGVKD. CDR3 size: 15 residues. The ends lost 3 bases at V and 4 bases at J; junction bases unmatched: 7.

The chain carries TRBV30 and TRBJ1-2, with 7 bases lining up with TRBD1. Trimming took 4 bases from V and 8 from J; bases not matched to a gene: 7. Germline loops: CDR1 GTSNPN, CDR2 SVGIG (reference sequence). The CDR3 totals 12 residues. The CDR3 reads CAWNRAGGGYTF. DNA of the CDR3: TGTGCCTGGAACCGCGCAGGGGGAGGCTACACCTTC.

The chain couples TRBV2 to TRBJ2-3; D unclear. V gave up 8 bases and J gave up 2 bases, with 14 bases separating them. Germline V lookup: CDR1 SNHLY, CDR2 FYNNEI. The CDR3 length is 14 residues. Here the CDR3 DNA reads TGTGCCAGCCGACTCCAGCCTAACACAGATACGCAGTATTTT. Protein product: CASRLQPNTDTQYF.

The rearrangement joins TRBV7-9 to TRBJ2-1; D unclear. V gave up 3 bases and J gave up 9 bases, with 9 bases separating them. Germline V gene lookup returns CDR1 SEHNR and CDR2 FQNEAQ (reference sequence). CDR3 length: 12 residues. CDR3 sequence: CASSFRISEQFF. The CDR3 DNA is TGTGCCAGCAGCTTTCGTATAAGTGAGCAGTTCTTC.

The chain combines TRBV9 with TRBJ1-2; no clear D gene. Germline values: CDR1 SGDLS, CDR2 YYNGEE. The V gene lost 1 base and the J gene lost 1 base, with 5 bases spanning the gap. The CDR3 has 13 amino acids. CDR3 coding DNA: TGTGCCAGCAGCGTATGGGGTAACTATGGCTACACCTTC. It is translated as CASSVWGNYGYTF.

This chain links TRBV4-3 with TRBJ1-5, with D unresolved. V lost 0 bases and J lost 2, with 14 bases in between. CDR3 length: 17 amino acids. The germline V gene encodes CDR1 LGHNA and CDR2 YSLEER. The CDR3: CASSQDVWGGGNQPQHF. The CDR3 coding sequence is TGCGCCAGCAGCCAAGATGTTTGGGGAGGTGGCAATCAGCCCCAGCATTTT.

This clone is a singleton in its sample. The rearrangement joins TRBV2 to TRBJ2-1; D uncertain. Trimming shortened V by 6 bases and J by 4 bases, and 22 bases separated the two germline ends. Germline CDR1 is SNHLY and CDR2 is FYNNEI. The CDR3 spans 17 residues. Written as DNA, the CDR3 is TGTGCCAGCAGGGTGGGGTTAGGAGCCAATAGATACAATGAGCAGTTCTTC. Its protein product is CASRVGLGANRYNEQFF.